This passage covers 25 T cell receptor beta chains from one sample sequenced in a study of cytomegalovirus exposure and HLA in healthy donors. Generated by immunoSEQ multiplex PCR, the TCRdb table keeps only in-frame clones and is missing some. The data contain 150,000 to 200,000 clones, about 96% of them singletons. Sequencing was done on a sample of PBMCs. These receptors originate from a woman aged 18-29 years in good health and CMV-seronegative.

This chain joins TRBV9 and TRBJ1-2; 10 nucleotides agree with TRBD1. Germline loops: CDR1 SGDLS, CDR2 YYNGEE. V shed 4 bases, J shed 3 bases, and the junction held 6 bases outside the gene matches. The CDR3 has 15 residues. CDR3 sequence (DNA): TGTGCCAGCAGCCCAGGGACAGGGGATCACTATGGCTACACCTTC. Translation gives CASSPGTGDHYGYTF. Together with reference TRBV9 and TRBJ1-2, the CDR3 gives the full variable domain: DSGVTQTPKHLITATGQRVTLRCSPRSGDLSVYWYQQSLDQGLQFLIQYYNGEERAKGNILERFSAQQFPDLHSELNLSSLELGDSALYFCASSPGTGDHYGYTFGSGTRLTVV.

CDR3 nucleotides: TGTGCCAGCAGCTCATCGGGACTGGGGACCGGGGAGCTGTTTTTT. It yields the protein CASSSSGLGTGELFF. The chain links TRBV7-2 to TRBJ2-2, with TRBD2 as a possible D gene (6 bases). The CDR3 is 15 amino acids. Per germline, CDR1 SGHTA and CDR2 FQGNSA. Trimming left V 4 bases short and J 5 bases short, with 14 bases between.

This clone was seen just once. The V call is TRBV19, the J call TRBJ2-5; D remains unclear. V was shortened by 1 base and J by 5 bases, with 11 bases between the two germline ends. The CDR3 contains 14 residues. CDR1 and CDR2 (germline): LNHDA, SQIVND (reference sequence). CDR3 sequence: CASSIVGFGETQYF. Written as DNA, the CDR3 is TGTGCCAGTAGTATAGTTGGCTTCGGGGAGACCCAGTACTTC.

CDR3 residues: CATSRDLAQEKLFF. The CDR3 DNA follows: TGTGCCACCAGCAGAGATTTGGCCCAAGAAAAACTGTTTTTT. The chain couples TRBV15 to TRBJ1-4; D unresolved. Looked up from germline, CDR1 is LNHNV and CDR2 is YYDKDF (reference sequence). The CDR3 spans 14 residues. V was cut by 0 bases and J by 8 bases, with 10 bases left in between.

The V call is TRBV7-3, the J call TRBJ2-3, with 9 nucleotides matching TRBD1. Germline trimming cut 5 bases from V and 7 bases from J; bases unmatched to any gene: 7. Per germline, CDR1 SGHTA and CDR2 FQGTGA. This CDR3 has 14 residues. The CDR3 reads CASSTGQGLNTQYF. The CDR3 nucleotides are TGTGCCAGCAGCACCGGACAGGGGCTTAATACGCAGTATTTT.

V and J are TRBV27 and TRBJ1-6, with D unclear. The CDR3 runs 16 residues. V was trimmed by 4 bases and J by 2 bases, leaving 12 bases between them. CDR1 and CDR2 (germline): MNHEY, SMNVEV (reference sequence). The CDR3 is CASSSTNAAYNSPLHF. The CDR3 bases are TGTGCCAGCAGTTCTACAAACGCGGCCTATAATTCACCCCTCCACTTT.

The rearrangement uses TRBV15 and TRBJ1-4; 9 bases fit TRBD1. The length of the CDR3 is 15 residues. The J segment lost 5 bases and the V segment lost 1 base, leaving 2 bases of the junction unmatched. Germline V lookup: CDR1 LNHNV, CDR2 YYDKDF (reference sequence). The CDR3 protein is CATSRAGQGNEKLFF. CDR3 DNA sequence: TGTGCCACCAGCAGAGCGGGACAGGGAAATGAAAAACTGTTTTTT.

The genes are TRBV19 and TRBJ2-5, with D perhaps TRBD2 (6 bases). CDR3 size: 16 residues. V was cut by 4 bases and J by 1 base, with 16 bases left in between. From germline, CDR1 is LNHDA and CDR2 SQIVND (reference sequence). CDR3 region: CASSRGLTNPQETQYF. The CDR3 region has the DNA TGTGCCAGTAGTAGGGGACTGACCAACCCCCAAGAGACCCAGTACTTC.

The genes are TRBV18 and TRBJ1-3; tentative D call: TRBD1 (6 bases). This CDR3 spans 15 amino acids. Germline values: CDR1 KGHSH, CDR2 LQKENI. Trimming pared 3 bases from V and 4 bases from J, leaving 13 bases between. CDR3 DNA: TGTGCCAGCTCACCTGACCCAGGGGCAGGAAACACCATATATTTT. It codes for CASSPDPGAGNTIYF.

V gene TRBV2 combines with J gene TRBJ1-5; no reliable D call. This CDR3 has 14 amino acids. The V end was cut by 1 base, the J end by 2 bases, with 6 bases between. CDR1 and CDR2 (germline): SNHLY, FYNNEI. The CDR3 coding sequence is TGTGCCAGCAGTGAAGAATCTGGCAATCAGCCCCAGCATTTT. Protein: CASSEESGNQPQHF.

The V call is TRBV5-4, the J call TRBJ2-2; tentative D call: TRBD1 (6 bases). Germline lookup yields CDR1 SGHNT and CDR2 YYREEE (reference sequence). Trimming left V 4 bases short and J 0 bases short, with 10 bases between. This CDR3 has 15 amino acids. CDR3 in DNA: TGTGCCAGCAGCCCCGGGACAACGAACACCGGGGAGCTGTTTTTT. Its protein is CASSPGTTNTGELFF.

Turning to this clone: The sample holds other DNA sequences that translate to the same CDR3. This chain joins TRBV6-1 and TRBJ1-1; the D is unclear. The germline CDR1 and CDR2 sequences are MNHNS and SASEGT. V lost 4 bases, J lost 1 base, and 7 bases lay in between. CDR3 length equals 13 residues. The CDR3, as DNA: TGTGCCAGCAGTGTACAAGAGAACACTGAAGCTTTCTTT. Protein: CASSVQENTEAFF.

The chain combines TRBV2 with TRBJ1-3; 8 bases line up with TRBD1. Germline V gene data show CDR1 as SNHLY and CDR2 as FYNNEI. The V gene end was trimmed by 5 bases and the J gene end by 3 bases; junction bases not matched to a gene: 6. The length of the CDR3 is 15 residues. The CDR3 DNA reads as TGTGCCAGCAGTCTCCAGGGGGCTGATGGAAACACCATATATTTT. Translation gives CASSLQGADGNTIYF.

The chain is built from TRBV6-5 and TRBJ1-5; D not certain. This CDR3 is built from 12 residues. V was shortened by 2 bases and J by 7 bases, with 6 bases between the two germline ends. Germline values: CDR1 MNHEY, CDR2 SVGAGI. The DNA of the CDR3 is TGTGCCAGCAGTTACCCACAGCAGCCCCAGCATTTT. Translation gives CASSYPQQPQHF.

V usage is TRBV5-4 and J usage is TRBJ2-3; 7 positions match TRBD2. Germline V lookup: CDR1 SGHNT, CDR2 YYREEE (reference sequence). The V gene end was trimmed by 0 bases and the J gene end by 6 bases; junction bases not matched to a gene: 1. The CDR3 runs to 13 residues. The CDR3 region is CASSLASGDTQYF. For the CDR3, the DNA is TGTGCCAGCAGCTTGGCTAGCGGCGATACGCAGTATTTT.

This chain joins TRBV5-1 and TRBJ2-1; 7 nucleotides match TRBD2. Germline V CDR1 and CDR2: SGHRS, YFSETQ. CDR3 size: 16 residues. The trim removed 4 bases at V and 5 bases at J, leaving 12 bases unmatched. The chain's CDR3 is CASSRSAGLVNNEQFF. The DNA of the CDR3 is TGCGCCAGCAGCCGGTCAGCGGGACTGGTTAACAATGAGCAGTTCTTC.

This clone was picked up one time. CDR3 DNA: TGTGCCAGCAGCCCACCGGGACAGGCCTACAATGAGCAGTTCTTC. Translation: CASSPPGQAYNEQFF. This chain connects TRBV9 to TRBJ2-1; 8 nucleotides line up with TRBD1. The V gene end was trimmed by 4 bases and the J gene end by 2 bases; junction bases not matched to a gene: 5. The germline V gene encodes CDR1 SGDLS and CDR2 YYNGEE. The CDR3 contains 15 residues.

The V and J genes are TRBV2 and TRBJ1-1, with a tentative D call TRBD1 (6 bases). Germline V gene data show CDR1 as SNHLY and CDR2 as FYNNEI. V shed 7 bases and J shed 1 base, with 13 bases lying between them. CDR3 length: 14 amino acids. In DNA, the CDR3 is TGTGCCAGCACACCACAGGGTGAGAACACTGAAGCTTTCTTT. This encodes CASTPQGENTEAFF.

The chain carries TRBV6-6 and TRBJ1-5, with D unresolved. In germline, CDR1 is MNHNY, CDR2 SVGAGI (reference sequence). The CDR3 runs 15 residues. V was pared by 0 bases and J by 3 bases, with 9 bases between. CDR3 DNA: TGTGCCAGCAGTTACTCAGAGGGTTCCAATCAGCCCCAGCATTTT. It encodes CASSYSEGSNQPQHF.

The chain combines TRBV9 with TRBJ2-5; a weak D match, TRBD1 (7 bases). V lost 2 bases and J lost 4, with 21 bases in between. Germline values: CDR1 SGDLS, CDR2 YYNGEE. CDR3 size: 17 residues. CDR3 DNA sequence: TGTGCCAGCAGCGTTGGATTAGGACAGGTGGGGGGAGAGACCCAGTACTTC. Translated, it gives CASSVGLGQVGGETQYF.

The chain is built from TRBV10-3 and TRBJ2-5; TRBD2 agrees at 9 bases. The CDR3 loop spans 14 amino acids. Unmatched junction bases numbered 4, after V lost 6 bases and J lost 2 bases. From germline, CDR1 is ENHRY and CDR2 SYGVKD. The CDR3 coding sequence is TGTGCCATCAGGGCTAGCGGGGATCAAGAGACCCAGTACTTC. The encoded protein is CAIRASGDQETQYF.

CDR3 loop: CASSHLAGGRETQYF. CDR3 in DNA: TGCGCCAGCAGCCATCTAGCGGGGGGGCGAGAGACCCAGTACTTC. The rearrangement uses TRBV4-1 and TRBJ2-5, with 12 bases identical to TRBD2. The CDR3 spans 15 residues. Trimming took 3 bases from V and 4 from J; bases not matched to a gene: 3. The germline V gene encodes CDR1 MGHRA and CDR2 YSYEKL.

The chain uses TRBV11-2 and TRBJ2-1, with TRBD1 matching over 8 bases. V shed 0 bases, J shed 3 bases, and the junction held 1 base outside the gene matches. The CDR3 is 15 amino acids. Looked up from germline, CDR1 is SGHAT and CDR2 is FQNNGV. CDR3 region: CASSLEDRVYNEQFF. In DNA, the CDR3 is TGTGCCAGCAGCTTAGAGGACAGGGTCTACAATGAGCAGTTCTTC.

The chain employs TRBV6-1 and TRBJ1-5; 7 bases are shared with TRBD1. V lost 1 base, J lost 7 bases, and 4 bases stayed unmatched. Germline assignment: CDR1 MNHNS and CDR2 SASEGT. The CDR3 loop spans 14 amino acids. The CDR3 reads CASSEEGAVQPQHF. CDR3 in DNA: TGTGCCAGCAGTGAAGAGGGGGCTGTACAGCCCCAGCATTTT.

Only one count was recorded for this clone. This chain joins TRBV7-2 and TRBJ2-3, with 8 bases identical to TRBD2. With V trimmed by 2 bases and J by 2 bases, 12 bases remained unmatched. This CDR3 comprises 18 residues. CDR1 is SGHTA, CDR2 FQGNSA, per germline. The CDR3 spells CASSLSLPTSGNTDTQYF. For the CDR3, the DNA is TGTGCCAGCAGCTTATCTTTGCCCACTAGCGGAAACACAGATACGCAGTATTTT.